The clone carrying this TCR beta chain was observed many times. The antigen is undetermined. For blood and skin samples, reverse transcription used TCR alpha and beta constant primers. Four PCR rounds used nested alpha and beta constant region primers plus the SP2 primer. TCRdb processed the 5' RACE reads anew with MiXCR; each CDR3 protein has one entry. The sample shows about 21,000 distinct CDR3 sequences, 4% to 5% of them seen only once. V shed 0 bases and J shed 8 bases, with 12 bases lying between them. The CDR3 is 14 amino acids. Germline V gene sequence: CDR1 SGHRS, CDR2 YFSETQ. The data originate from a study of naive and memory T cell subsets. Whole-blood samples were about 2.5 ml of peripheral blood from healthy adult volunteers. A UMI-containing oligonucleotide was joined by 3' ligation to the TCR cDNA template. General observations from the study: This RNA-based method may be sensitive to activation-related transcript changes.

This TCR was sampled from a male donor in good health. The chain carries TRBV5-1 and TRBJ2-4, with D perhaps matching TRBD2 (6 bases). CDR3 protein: CASSLGQEGDIQYF. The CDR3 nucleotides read TGCGCCAGCAGCTTGGGGCAGGAGGGAGACATTCAGTACTTC.